This T cell receptor (beta chain) derives from a study of T cells in Graves' hyperthyroidism and ophthalmopathy. Overall study findings and caveats: The model foresaw ophthalmopathy a median around 6 months prior to onset. Among clonotypes expanded in thyroid above 0.001, most were also found in blood.

For this clonotype: Its target is unknown. At one boundary the junction diverges from the germline segment, which might be a read error.

The germline gives CDR1 DFQATT, CDR2 SNEGSKA (reference sequence). CDR3 size: 14 residues. Amplified TCR beta CDR3 regions came from RNA transcripts. Using the HTBI primer set, a first-round RT-PCR was run on the TCR CDR3. TCRdb independently ran MiXCR on the multiplex PCR reads; one entry per CDR3 protein. The data contain 560,000 or so distinct CDR3 sequences, around 42% of them singletons. The chain uses TRBV20-1 and TRBJ1-6; TRBD1 aligns across 9 bases. The TCR was taken from a woman aged 18-30 years with Graves' hyperthyroidism. The specimen sequenced was peripheral blood or thyroid tissue (not recorded which). CDR3 region: CSAGDWTGDSPLHF. CDR3 nucleotide sequence: TGCAGTGCTGGAGACTGGACAGGGGATTCACCCCTCCACTTT.